This paragraph covers one T cell receptor beta chain sequence. As yet, its antigen is unknown. The sample comes from a study of vaccination and CD4 T cells after COVID-19. The overall study: Sampling that followed vaccination took place a median about 70 days after dose two, within a range of 14 to 241.

The assay that was used to sequence DNA from cultured CD4+ T cells was the Oncomine TCR Beta short-read assay. Genomic DNA was taken out of cultured CD4+ T cells by extraction. MiXCR, run by TCRdb on the PCR reads, gives a single entry per CDR3 protein. The top ten hold roughly 25% of the sample, which has 10,000 or so distinct CDR3 sequences, 66% seen once. The germline CDR1 and CDR2 sequences are SEHNR and FQNEAQ (reference sequence). The CDR3 sequence is 13 residues long. Trimming took 5 bases from V and 7 from J, leaving 13 bases between them. Treatment here: approximately nine-day PBMC culture with coronavirus spike peptide pools or control peptides (ViraFEST assay). Following expansion of antigen-specific T cells with peptide pools, ViraFEST then sequenced TCRs.

The sequenced material came from CD4+ T cells from blood, cultured in vitro. V usage is TRBV7-9 and J usage is TRBJ2-3; the D gene could be TRBD1 or TRBD2 (5 bases each). This TCR came from a human donor who had recovered from COVID-19. For the CDR3, the DNA is TGTGCCAGCAGCATCCGGGACGGACATACGCAGTATTTT. Encoded protein: CASSIRDGHTQYF.